What follows are 20 T cell receptor beta chains derived from one specimen sequenced in a study of neurological immune-mediated disorders. TCRdb re-analysed the 5' RACE reads in MiXCR, keeping a single row per CDR3 protein. The data contain about 120,000 distinct CDR3 sequences, about 3.2% of them seen just once; the ten biggest clones take up 1.3%. Material: PBMCs. All receptors come from a woman in her twenties or thirties with multiple sclerosis.

In this sample, this clonotype turned up many times. V gene TRBV6-5 combines with J gene TRBJ1-1; D gene uncertain. Germline CDR1 and CDR2: MNHEY and SVGAGI. This CDR3 has 15 amino acids. The V end was cut by 0 bases, the J end by 5 bases, with 13 bases between. CDR3 in amino acids: CASSYSAESSTEAFF. CDR3 DNA: TGTGCCAGCAGTTACTCGGCAGAGAGTTCGACTGAAGCTTTCTTT.

This clonotype was picked up many times. This chain uses TRBV7-2 with TRBJ1-1; unclear D gene. This CDR3 contains 15 residues. The V end lost 1 base, the J end lost 0 bases, and 9 bases lay between the germline ends. Looked up from germline, CDR1 is SGHTA and CDR2 is FQGNSA. CDR3 in amino acids: CASSLGRRMNTEAFF. In nucleotides, the CDR3 is TGTGCCAGCAGCTTAGGCAGACGGATGAACACTGAAGCTTTCTTT.

This clonotype was seen at least ten times. The CDR3 spells CASSLEGDTEAFF. The CDR3 DNA sequence: TGTGCCAGCAGCTTAGAGGGGGACACTGAAGCTTTCTTT. V usage is TRBV7-2 and J usage is TRBJ1-1, with D maybe TRBD1 (6 bases). Deletions cut 1 base from V and 3 bases from J, with 6 bases between. Looked up from germline, CDR1 is SGHTA and CDR2 is FQGNSA. The CDR3 sequence is 13 residues long. Combining the CDR3 with reference TRBV7-2 and TRBJ1-1 gives the whole variable domain GAGVSQSPSNKVTEKGKDVELRCDPISGHTALYWYRQSLGQGLEFLIYFQGNSAPDKSGLPSDRFSAERTGGSVSTLTIQRTQQEDSAVYLCASSLEGDTEAFFGQGTRLTVV.

This clonotype was recorded a few times. CDR3 region: CASSIGLVGLRQETQYF. The CDR3 nucleotides read TGTGCCAGTAGTATCGGACTGGTGGGGCTAAGGCAAGAGACCCAGTACTTC. This rearrangement joins TRBV19 to TRBJ2-5; D might be TRBD1 or TRBD2, each matching 5 bases. V lost 3 bases, J lost 2 bases, and 19 bases lay in between. CDR3 length: 17 amino acids. The germline CDR1 and CDR2 sequences are LNHDA and SQIVND (reference sequence). Full variable domain (outside the CDR3, taken from reference TRBV19 and TRBJ2-5): DGGITQSPKYLFRKEGQNVTLSCEQNLNHDAMYWYRQDPGQGLRLIYYSQIVNDFQKGDIAEGYSVSREKKESFPLTVTSAQKNPTAFYLCASSIGLVGLRQETQYFGPGTRLLVL.

The chain couples TRBV20-1 to TRBJ2-3; TRBD2 aligns across 8 bases. Trimming cost V 1 base and J 3 bases; bases outside gene matches: 6. CDR3 length: 15 amino acids. Looked up from germline, CDR1 is DFQATT and CDR2 is SNEGSKA (reference sequence). The CDR3 is CSARGGVAGTDTQYF. The CDR3 nucleotides read TGCAGTGCTAGAGGCGGAGTAGCGGGAACAGATACGCAGTATTTT.

The table lists this clonotype with a few counts. V is TRBV5-1 and J is TRBJ2-7; D may be TRBD2 (5 bases). V lost 0 bases to trimming and J lost 5 bases, with 15 bases between them. CDR3 size: 15 residues. Germline CDR1 SGHRS, CDR2 YFSETQ. CDR3 bases: TGCGCCAGCAGCTTGGGTGTCGGGGAGTTAAACGAGCAGTACTTC. Protein: CASSLGVGELNEQYF.

This clonotype was detected ten times or more. The chain couples TRBV7-9 to TRBJ1-1; TRBD1 is a possible D gene (5 bases). CDR3 length equals 17 residues. Trimming removed 5 bases at V and 1 base at J, with 20 bases between. Per the germline V gene, CDR1 is SEHNR and CDR2 is FQNEAQ (reference sequence). DNA for the CDR3: TGTGCCAGCAGCGCACAAGGAGTGGGGGTAGGGAACACTGAAGCTTTCTTT. It encodes CASSAQGVGVGNTEAFF.

This clonotype was counted at least ten times. The chain is built from TRBV12-3 or TRBV12-4 and TRBJ2-1; 9 bases agree with TRBD2. The CDR3 runs 15 residues. The ends lost 5 bases at V and 6 bases at J; junction bases unmatched: 8. This CDR3 is CASSPLAGRPNEQFF. CDR3 nucleotide sequence: TGTGCCAGCAGTCCCCTAGCGGGAAGGCCCAATGAGCAGTTCTTC.

There are many counts of this clonotype. The chain couples TRBV29-1 to TRBJ2-2; the D gene is possibly TRBD1 (6 bases). Germline V gene lookup returns CDR1 SQVTM and CDR2 ANQGSEA. This CDR3 comprises 13 residues. V shed 2 bases and J shed 6 bases, with 10 bases lying between them. CDR3 amino acids: CSVEIDRPGELFF. As DNA, the CDR3 is TGCAGCGTTGAAATAGACAGGCCCGGGGAGCTGTTTTTT.

In this sample, this clonotype turned up many times. The chain links TRBV27 to TRBJ2-3; no clear D. Germline V lookup: CDR1 MNHEY, CDR2 SMNVEV (reference sequence). The CDR3 has 14 amino acids. V lost 6 bases and J lost 3, with 13 bases in between. CDR3 sequence reads: CASRAYLTTDTQYF. The CDR3 bases are TGTGCCAGCAGGGCCTACCTGACAACAGATACGCAGTATTTT.

This clonotype has ten or more counts. The chain links TRBV25-1 to TRBJ2-2, with TRBD2 matching over 7 bases. The V gene's germline CDR1 is MGHDK and CDR2 SYGVNS. The CDR3 is 14 amino acids. Trimming took 4 bases from V and 9 from J; bases not matched to a gene: 8. CDR3 residues: CASSGLAARWELFF. The CDR3 DNA sequence: TGTGCCAGCAGTGGCCTAGCGGCTCGCTGGGAGCTGTTTTTT.

This clonotype was seen ten or more times. The genes are TRBV20-1 and TRBJ2-1, with 8 positions matching TRBD1. Trimming removed 4 bases from V and 1 base from J; junction bases left unmatched: 9. CDR1 is DFQATT and CDR2 is SNEGSKA in the germline V gene (reference sequence). The CDR3 totals 16 residues. CDR3 region: CSAILRTGSSYNEQFF. CDR3 in DNA: TGCAGTGCTATCCTACGGACAGGGAGTTCCTACAATGAGCAGTTCTTC.

This clonotype has a count of ten or more. The chain's CDR3 is CSARRAGTEAFF. Written as DNA, the CDR3 is TGCAGTGCTAGGCGGGCGGGCACTGAAGCTTTCTTT. This chain joins TRBV20-1 and TRBJ1-1; unclear D gene. Germline values: CDR1 DFQATT, CDR2 SNEGSKA (reference sequence). With 3 bases removed from V and 4 bases from J, the gap between germline ends came to 9 bases. This CDR3 has 12 amino acids.

This clonotype was found a few times. V is TRBV5-1 and J is TRBJ1-3, with unresolved D. There are 16 residues in the CDR3. Germline V lookup: CDR1 SGHRS, CDR2 YFSETQ. With 2 bases removed from V and 2 bases from J, the gap between germline ends came to 14 bases. The DNA of the CDR3 is TGCGCCAGCAGCTTTGGTCATGAGACGGCTGGAAACACCATATATTTT. This sequence encodes CASSFGHETAGNTIYF.

At least ten counts were recorded for this clonotype. V and J are TRBV20-1 and TRBJ1-6; 7 positions match TRBD1. CDR1 is DFQATT and CDR2 is SNEGSKA in the germline V gene (reference sequence). CDR3 length: 14 amino acids. With 0 bases clipped from V and 7 bases from J, the junction kept 3 bases outside the gene matches. This chain's CDR3 is CSARETQGNSPLHF. As DNA, the CDR3 is TGCAGTGCTAGAGAGACACAGGGGAATTCACCCCTCCACTTT.

This clonotype was counted ten times or more. This sequence joins TRBV5-1 and TRBJ2-1; no definite D call. V lost 5 bases to trimming and J lost 5 bases, with 8 bases between them. There are 12 residues in the CDR3. Germline loops: CDR1 SGHRS, CDR2 YFSETQ. CDR3 residues: CASSYDNNEQFF. DNA for the CDR3: TGCGCCAGCAGTTATGACAACAATGAGCAGTTCTTC.

This clonotype was seen a handful of times. The chain couples TRBV6-1 to TRBJ2-5; either TRBD1 or TRBD2 may fit D (6 bases each). Germline CDR1 reads MNHNS; CDR2 reads SASEGT. The ends were cut back, 8 bases at V and 8 bases at J, with 18 bases in the middle. The CDR3 spans 13 residues. Here the CDR3 reads CASLWGAAGTQYF. The CDR3 DNA reads TGTGCCAGCTTGTGGGGGGCCGCGGGAACCCAGTACTTC.

This clonotype has at least ten counts. The CDR3, as DNA: TGCAGTGCTAGAGATGTGGGGGGCGGACAGCCCCAGCATTTT. It encodes CSARDVGGGQPQHF. This rearrangement joins TRBV20-1 to TRBJ1-5; a possible D gene is TRBD1 (6 bases). V dropped 0 bases and J dropped 7 bases, with 13 bases sitting between them. CDR3 size: 14 residues. Germline-derived CDR1 and CDR2 are DFQATT and SNEGSKA (reference sequence).

This clonotype was seen at least ten times. The rearrangement joins TRBV7-9 to TRBJ1-1; D unclear. Germline CDR1 and CDR2: SEHNR and FQNEAQ (reference sequence). V shed 4 bases and J shed 0 bases, with 9 bases lying between them. The CDR3 length is 14 residues. CDR3 DNA sequence: TGTGCCAGCAGCTCAGACTCCTTGAACACTGAAGCTTTCTTT. This codes for CASSSDSLNTEAFF.

This clonotype has at least ten counts. The rearrangement joins TRBV4-3 to TRBJ2-4, with D possibly called TRBD1 or TRBD2 (5 bases each). The germline V gene has CDR1 LGHNA and CDR2 YSLEER. V dropped 0 bases and J dropped 5 bases, with 5 bases sitting between them. The CDR3 length is 13 residues. CDR3 sequence reads: CASSQEGENIQYF. DNA of the CDR3: TGCGCCAGCAGCCAAGAGGGGGAAAACATTCAGTACTTC.